This TCR beta chain was identified during a study of cytomegalovirus exposure and HLA in healthy donors. Study in general: The early release's HLA-typed donors yielded approximately 82 million unique TCRs.

The PCR was carried out with 60 Vbeta primers and 13 Jbeta primers. Profiling relied on immunoSEQ multiplex PCR, and the TCRdb table lists in-frame clones only, not all of them. The repertoire holds 140,000 to 150,000 clones, roughly 71% seen once, with over 6.5% in the top ten. The sample holds a few counts of this clone. Antigen unknown. Broader study findings: TCR beta chains associated with HLA were, in a later analysis, more clonally expanded than equally common others. Using a false discovery rate of 0.05, a later analysis showed that approximately 16,000 TCR beta sequences were associated with HLA alleles.

The germline V gene has CDR1 SGHTS and CDR2 YDEGEE. This CDR3 comprises 11 residues. V shed 5 bases and J shed 9 bases, with 9 bases lying between them. The TCR originated in a man under 40 in good health and CMV-seronegative. Sequencing was carried out using PBMCs. The genes are TRBV5-8 and TRBJ2-1; D is perhaps TRBD1 (5 bases). CDR3 DNA sequence: TGTGCCAGCAGAAGGGGAACTGAGCAGTTCTTC. Encoded protein: CASRRGTEQFF.